The source of this T cell receptor beta chain is a study of blood T cell repertoires in COVID-19. Deletions cut 3 bases from V and 3 bases from J, with 19 bases between. This CDR3 spans 17 amino acids. Germline loops: CDR1 MDHEN, CDR2 SYDVKM. Authors' analysis steps: Nucleated cell counts were estimated from reference gene primer amplification. Assay: immunoSEQ multiplex PCR; the TCRdb copy retains only in-frame clones and omits some. The DNA was the basis for D and trimming; V, J and clone size are from that table. The sample carries about 87,000 clones, over 70% recorded once. The receptor's source is a woman between 50 and 59 years old with acute or convalescent COVID-19. The V gene is TRBV28, the J gene TRBJ2-3; D perhaps matches TRBD2 (5 bases). What was sequenced was peripheral blood. The CDR3: CASSFIGGELETDTQYF. The CDR3 DNA follows: TGTGCCAGCAGTTTTATTGGAGGAGAGTTAGAAACAGATACGCAGTATTTT.